This TCR beta chain was sequenced in a study of Graves' ophthalmopathy and Graves' hyperthyroidism. Study-wide points: Between ophthalmopathy and stable hyperthyroidism, a 13-signature model drew a separation with around 90% sensitivity and roughly 80% specificity.

From RNA, the CDR3 regions of TCR beta chains were amplified and sequenced. An initial RT-PCR round employing HTBI primers preceded a second-round multiplex PCR. TCRdb analysed the multiplex PCR reads with MiXCR anew, one entry per CDR3 protein. This table holds about 620,000 distinct CDR3 sequences, 22% found once. The CDR3 length is 15 residues. Germline lookup yields CDR1 LNHDA and CDR2 SQIVND (reference sequence). The V gene lost 5 bases and the J gene lost 0 bases, with 13 bases spanning the gap. This clonotype was detected many times. The target antigen is unknown. Stable hyperthyroidism meant no progression to ophthalmopathy within 18 months of follow-up. Enrollment excluded any patients with other autoimmune diseases, uncontrolled infections, pregnancy or lactation. Clinical symptoms, serum thyroxine, TRAb, thyroid ultrasound and orbital computed tomography formed the basis of diagnosis.

The chain joins TRBV19 to TRBJ1-2; possibly TRBD1 for D (5 bases). This TCR was sampled from a woman aged 18-30 years with stable Graves' hyperthyroidism. Some clones in this sample may be carry-over from other donors' samples. The sample comprised peripheral blood. CDR3 residues: CASSPQGSANYGYTF. The CDR3 DNA follows: TGTGCCAGTAGTCCGCAGGGTTCCGCTAACTATGGCTACACCTTC.